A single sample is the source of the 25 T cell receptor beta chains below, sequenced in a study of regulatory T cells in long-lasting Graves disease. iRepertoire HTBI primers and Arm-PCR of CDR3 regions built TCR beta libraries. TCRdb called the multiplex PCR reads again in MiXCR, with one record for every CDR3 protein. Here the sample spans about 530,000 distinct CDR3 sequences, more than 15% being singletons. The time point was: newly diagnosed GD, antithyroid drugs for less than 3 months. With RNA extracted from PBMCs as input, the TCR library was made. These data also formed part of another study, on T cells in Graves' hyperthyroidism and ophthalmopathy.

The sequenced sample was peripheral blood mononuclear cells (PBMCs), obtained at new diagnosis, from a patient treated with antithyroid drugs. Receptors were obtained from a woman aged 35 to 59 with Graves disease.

CDR3 nucleotide sequence: TGTGCCAGTAGTATCCAATCAGGGGTCGGGGAGACCCAGTACTTC. This codes for CASSIQSGVGETQYF. The J gene is TRBJ2-5, the V gene TRBV19; perhaps TRBD1 as D (6 bases). The V end was cut by 3 bases, the J end by 5 bases, with 16 bases between. Germline CDR1 and CDR2: LNHDA and SQIVND (reference sequence). This CDR3 region has 15 residues.

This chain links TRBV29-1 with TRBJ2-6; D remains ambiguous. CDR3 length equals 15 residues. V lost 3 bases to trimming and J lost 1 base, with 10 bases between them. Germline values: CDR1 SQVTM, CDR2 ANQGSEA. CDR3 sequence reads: CSVEDRRSGANVLTF. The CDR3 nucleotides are TGCAGCGTTGAGGATCGTAGGTCTGGGGCCAACGTCCTGACTTTC.

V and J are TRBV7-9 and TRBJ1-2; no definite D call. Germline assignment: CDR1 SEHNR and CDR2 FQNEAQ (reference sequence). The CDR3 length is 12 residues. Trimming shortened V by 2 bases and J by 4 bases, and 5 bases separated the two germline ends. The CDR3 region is CASSLTTYGYTF. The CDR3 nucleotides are TGTGCCAGCAGCTTAACCACCTATGGCTACACCTTC.

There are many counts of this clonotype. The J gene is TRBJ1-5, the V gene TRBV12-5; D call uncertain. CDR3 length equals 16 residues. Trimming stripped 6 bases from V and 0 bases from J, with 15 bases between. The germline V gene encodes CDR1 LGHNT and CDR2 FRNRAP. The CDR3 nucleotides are TGTGCTAGTGGCCCCCCTTCGCCGGGTAGCAATCAGCCCCAGCATTTT. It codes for CASGPPSPGSNQPQHF.

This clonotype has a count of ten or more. This chain's CDR3 is CASSFTGEMYEQYF. CDR3 nucleotides: TGTGCCAGCAGTTTTACAGGCGAGATGTACGAGCAGTACTTC. The chain joins TRBV12-3 or TRBV12-4 to TRBJ2-7, with D possibly TRBD1 on 5 matching bases. V lost 3 bases and J lost 4, with 13 bases in between. The CDR3 extends over 14 amino acids.

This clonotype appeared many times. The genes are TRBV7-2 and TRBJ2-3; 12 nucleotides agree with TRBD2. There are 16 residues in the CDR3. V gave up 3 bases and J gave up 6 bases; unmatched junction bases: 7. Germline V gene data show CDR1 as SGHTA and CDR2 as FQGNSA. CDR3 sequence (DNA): TGTGCCAGCAGCTTTAGCCTAGCGGGGGGGCTGGATACGCAGTATTTT. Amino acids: CASSFSLAGGLDTQYF.

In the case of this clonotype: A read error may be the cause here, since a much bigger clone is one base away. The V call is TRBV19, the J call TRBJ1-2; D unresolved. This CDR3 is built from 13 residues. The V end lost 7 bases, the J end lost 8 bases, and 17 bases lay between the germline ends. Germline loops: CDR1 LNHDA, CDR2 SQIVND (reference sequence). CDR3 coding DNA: TGTGCCAGTAACTGGGGTCGAGACACGGGCTACACCTTC. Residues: CASNWGRDTGYTF.

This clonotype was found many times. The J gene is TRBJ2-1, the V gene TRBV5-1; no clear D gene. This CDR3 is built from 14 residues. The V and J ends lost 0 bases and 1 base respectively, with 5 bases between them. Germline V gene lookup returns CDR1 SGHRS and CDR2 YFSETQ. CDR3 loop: CASSLDQSYNEQFF. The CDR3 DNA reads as TGCGCCAGCAGCTTGGACCAGTCCTACAATGAGCAGTTCTTC.

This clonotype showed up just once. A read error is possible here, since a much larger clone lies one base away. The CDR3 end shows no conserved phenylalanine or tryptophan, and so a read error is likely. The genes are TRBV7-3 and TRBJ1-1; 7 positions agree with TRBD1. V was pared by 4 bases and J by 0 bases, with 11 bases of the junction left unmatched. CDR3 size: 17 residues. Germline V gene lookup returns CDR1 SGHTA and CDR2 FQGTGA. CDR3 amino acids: CASSSVPGQRMNTEAFL. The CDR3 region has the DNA TGTGCCAGCAGCTCAGTCCCGGGACAGCGAATGAACACTGAAGCTTTCTTG.

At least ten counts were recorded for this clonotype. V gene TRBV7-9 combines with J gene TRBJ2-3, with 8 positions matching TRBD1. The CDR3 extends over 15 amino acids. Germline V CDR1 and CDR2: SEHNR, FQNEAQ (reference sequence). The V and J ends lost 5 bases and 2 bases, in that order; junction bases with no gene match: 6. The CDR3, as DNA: TGTGCCAGCAGCCGGACAGGGATATTCACAGATACGCAGTATTTT. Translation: CASSRTGIFTDTQYF. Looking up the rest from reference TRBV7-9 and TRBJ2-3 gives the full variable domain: DTGVSQNPRHKITKRGQNVTFRCDPISEHNRLYWYRQTLGQGPEFLTYFQNEAQLEKSRLLSDRFSAERPKGSFSTLEIQRTEQGDSAMYLCASSRTGIFTDTQYFGPGTRLTVL.

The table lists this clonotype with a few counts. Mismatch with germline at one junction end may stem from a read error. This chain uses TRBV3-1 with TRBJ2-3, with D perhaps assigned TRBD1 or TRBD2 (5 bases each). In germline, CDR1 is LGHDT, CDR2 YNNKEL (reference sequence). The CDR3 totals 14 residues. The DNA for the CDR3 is TGTGCCAGCGGGAGACAGTTTAGCACAGATGCGCAGTATTTT. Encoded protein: CASGRQFSTDAQYF.

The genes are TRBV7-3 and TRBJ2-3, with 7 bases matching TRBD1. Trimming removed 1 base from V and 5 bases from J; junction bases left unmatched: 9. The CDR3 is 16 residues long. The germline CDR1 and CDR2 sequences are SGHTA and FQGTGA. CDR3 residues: CASSLIGQGEIDTQYF. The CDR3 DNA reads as TGTGCCAGCAGCTTAATAGGTCAGGGGGAGATAGATACGCAGTATTTT.

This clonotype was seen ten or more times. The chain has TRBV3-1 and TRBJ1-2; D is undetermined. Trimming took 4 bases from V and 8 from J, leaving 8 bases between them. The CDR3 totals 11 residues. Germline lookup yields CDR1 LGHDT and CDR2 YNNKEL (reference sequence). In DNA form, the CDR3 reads TGTGCCAGCAGCCCGGGTCTGGGCTACACCTTC. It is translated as CASSPGLGYTF.

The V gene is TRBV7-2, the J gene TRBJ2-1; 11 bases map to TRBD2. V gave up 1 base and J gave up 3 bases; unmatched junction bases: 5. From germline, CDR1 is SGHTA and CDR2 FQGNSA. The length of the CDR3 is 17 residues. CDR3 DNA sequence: TGTGCCAGCAGCTTAGACTGGACTAGCGGGTTCTACAATGAGCAGTTCTTC. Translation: CASSLDWTSGFYNEQFF.

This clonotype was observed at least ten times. CDR3 region: CASSLAGGDTQYF. The CDR3 DNA reads TGTGCCAGCAGCTTAGCTGGAGGCGATACGCAGTATTTT. The V gene is TRBV11-2, the J gene TRBJ2-3, with D possibly being TRBD2 (5 bases). V gave up 1 base and J gave up 6 bases, with 8 bases separating them. Germline V lookup: CDR1 SGHAT, CDR2 FQNNGV. The length of the CDR3 is 13 residues.

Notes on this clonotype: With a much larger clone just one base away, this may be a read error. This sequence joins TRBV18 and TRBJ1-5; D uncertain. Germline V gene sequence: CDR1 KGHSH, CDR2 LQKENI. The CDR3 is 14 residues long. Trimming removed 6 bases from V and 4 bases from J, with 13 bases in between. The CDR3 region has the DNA TGTGCCAGCTCCCCGGAACCCGGTAATCAGCCCCAGCATTTT. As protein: CASSPEPGNQPQHF.

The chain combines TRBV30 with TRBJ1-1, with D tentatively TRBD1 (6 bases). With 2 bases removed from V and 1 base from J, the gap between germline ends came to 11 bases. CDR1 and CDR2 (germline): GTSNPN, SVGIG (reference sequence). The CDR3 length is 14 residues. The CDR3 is CAWSQGHPNTEAFF. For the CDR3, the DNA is TGTGCCTGGAGTCAGGGACACCCGAACACTGAAGCTTTCTTT.

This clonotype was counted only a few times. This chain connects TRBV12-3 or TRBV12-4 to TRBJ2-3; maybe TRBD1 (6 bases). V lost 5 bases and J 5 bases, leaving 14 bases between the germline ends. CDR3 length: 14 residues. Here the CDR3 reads CASSPQGKGDTQYF. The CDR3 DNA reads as TGTGCCAGCAGTCCTCAGGGGAAAGGAGATACGCAGTATTTT.

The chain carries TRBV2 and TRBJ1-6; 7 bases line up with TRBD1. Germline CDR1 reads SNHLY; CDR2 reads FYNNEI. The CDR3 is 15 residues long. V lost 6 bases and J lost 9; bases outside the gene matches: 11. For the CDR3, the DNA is TGTGCCAGCAGCGCCCAGGGGGGGATAGGTTCACCCCTCCACTTT. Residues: CASSAQGGIGSPLHF.

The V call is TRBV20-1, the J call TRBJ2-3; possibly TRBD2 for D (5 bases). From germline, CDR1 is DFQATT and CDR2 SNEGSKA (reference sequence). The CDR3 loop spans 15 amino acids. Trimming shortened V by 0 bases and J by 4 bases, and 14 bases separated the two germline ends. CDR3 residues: CSARDGSGLADTQYF. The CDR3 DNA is TGCAGTGCTAGAGATGGGTCGGGGTTGGCAGATACGCAGTATTTT.

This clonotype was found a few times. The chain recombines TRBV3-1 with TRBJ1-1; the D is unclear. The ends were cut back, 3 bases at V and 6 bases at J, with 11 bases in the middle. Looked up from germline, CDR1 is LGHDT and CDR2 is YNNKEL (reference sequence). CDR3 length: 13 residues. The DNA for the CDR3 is TGTGCCAGCAGCCATGATGGCAATTCTGAAGCTTTCTTT. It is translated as CASSHDGNSEAFF.

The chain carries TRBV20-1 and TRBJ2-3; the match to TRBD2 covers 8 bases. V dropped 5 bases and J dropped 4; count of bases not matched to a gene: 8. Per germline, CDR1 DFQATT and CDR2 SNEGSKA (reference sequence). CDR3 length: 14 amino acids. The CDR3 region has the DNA TGCAGTGCTCCCCGGACTAGCTCGCCAGATACGCAGTATTTT. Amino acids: CSAPRTSSPDTQYF.

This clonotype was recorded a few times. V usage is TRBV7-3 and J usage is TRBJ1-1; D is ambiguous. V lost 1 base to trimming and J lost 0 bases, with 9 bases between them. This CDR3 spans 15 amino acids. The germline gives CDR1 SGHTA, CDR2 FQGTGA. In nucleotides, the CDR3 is TGTGCCAGCAGCTTAAGTCCAGGCATGAACACTGAAGCTTTCTTT. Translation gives CASSLSPGMNTEAFF.

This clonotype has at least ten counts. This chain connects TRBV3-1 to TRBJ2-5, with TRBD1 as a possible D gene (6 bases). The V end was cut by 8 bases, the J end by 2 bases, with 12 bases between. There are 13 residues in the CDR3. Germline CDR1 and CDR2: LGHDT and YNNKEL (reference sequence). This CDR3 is CASQKDRQETQYF. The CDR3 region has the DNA TGTGCCAGCCAAAAGGACAGACAAGAGACCCAGTACTTC.

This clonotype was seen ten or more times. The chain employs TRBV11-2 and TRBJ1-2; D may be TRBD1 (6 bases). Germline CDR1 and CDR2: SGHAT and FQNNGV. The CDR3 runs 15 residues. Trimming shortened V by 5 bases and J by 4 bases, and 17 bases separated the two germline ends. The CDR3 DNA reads TGTGCCAGCAGCACCCTGACAGGAGAAATCTATGGCTACACCTTC. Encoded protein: CASSTLTGEIYGYTF.